The rows below give T cell receptor beta chains drawn from one sample of a study. Via MiXCR, TCRdb re-called the multiplex PCR reads, giving one row per CDR3 protein. The repertoire holds 420 or so distinct CDR3 sequences, with roughly 22% as singletons. Sequencing was carried out using naive CD4+ T cells sorted from blood. The receptors originated from a female donor with breast cancer. CDR3s include the opening cysteine and the closing phenylalanine or tryptophan. A D gene is named only where the DNA matches it firmly. The listing skips clone size in some rows; elsewhere it reads once, few, many or a size class.

D gene: NA
clone size: large
CDR3 length: 13
J gene: TRBJ1-2
V gene: TRBV12-3/TRBV12-4
CDR3 DNA: TGTGCCAGCAGTTCGGACGGGACTTATGGCTACACCTTC
CDR3 protein: CASSSDGTYGYTF

D gene: NA
clone size: NA
CDR3 length: 11
J gene: TRBJ1-2
V gene: TRBV12-3/TRBV12-4
CDR3 DNA: TGTGCCAGCGGCCCTAACTATGGCTACACCTTC
CDR3 protein: CASGPNYGYTF

D gene: NA
clone size: large
CDR3 length: 14
J gene: TRBJ1-2
V gene: TRBV12-3/TRBV12-4
CDR3 DNA: TGTGCCAGCAGTTCGCAGGGGCTGACGTATGGCTACACCTTC
CDR3 protein: CASSSQGLTYGYTF

D gene: NA
clone size: medium-sized
CDR3 length: 11
J gene: TRBJ1-2
V gene: TRBV12-3/TRBV12-4
CDR3 DNA: TGTGCCAGCGGAGGGGTGGGTGGCTACACCTTC
CDR3 protein: CASGGVGGYTF

D gene: NA
clone size: large
CDR3 length: 13
J gene: TRBJ1-2
V gene: TRBV12-3/TRBV12-4
CDR3 DNA: TGTGCCAGCAGTTTAGACAGAAACTATGGCTACACCTTC
CDR3 protein: CASSLDRNYGYTF

D gene: NA
clone size: NA
CDR3 length: 13
J gene: TRBJ1-2
V gene: TRBV12-3/TRBV12-4
CDR3 DNA: TGTGCCAGCAGCACCGGCCAGCTCTATGGCTACACCTTC
CDR3 protein: CASSTGQLYGYTF

D gene: NA
clone size: large
CDR3 length: 13
J gene: TRBJ1-2
V gene: TRBV12-3/TRBV12-4
CDR3 DNA: TGTGCCAGCAGCTTAGGGACTCCCGGTGGCTACACCTTC
CDR3 protein: CASSLGTPGGYTF

D gene: NA
clone size: NA
CDR3 length: 14
J gene: TRBJ1-2
V gene: TRBV12-3/TRBV12-4
CDR3 DNA: TGTGCCAGCACTCCGGACACAGCTAACTATGGCTACACCTTC
CDR3 protein: CASTPDTANYGYTF

D gene: TRBD1
clone size: NA
CDR3 length: 16
J gene: TRBJ1-2
V gene: TRBV12-3/TRBV12-4
CDR3 DNA: TGTGCCAGCAGTAATCGTCGGACAGGGAGTATCGGTGGCTACACCTTC
CDR3 protein: CASSNRRTGSIGGYTF

D gene: NA
clone size: NA
CDR3 length: 12
J gene: TRBJ1-2
V gene: TRBV12-3/TRBV12-4
CDR3 DNA: TGTGCCAGCAGTCGGAGGATGACTGGCTACACCTTC
CDR3 protein: CASSRRMTGYTF

D gene: NA
clone size: large
CDR3 length: 14
J gene: TRBJ1-2
V gene: TRBV12-3/TRBV12-4
CDR3 DNA: TGTGCCAGCAGTTCCTCGGGAGCTAACTATGGCTACACCTTC
CDR3 protein: CASSSSGANYGYTF

D gene: NA
clone size: NA
CDR3 length: 15
J gene: TRBJ1-2
V gene: TRBV12-3/TRBV12-4
CDR3 DNA: TGTGCCAGCACCACCCTGGGCCTTATCTTCTATGGCTACACCTTC
CDR3 protein: CASTTLGLIFYGYTF

D gene: NA
clone size: large
CDR3 length: 15
J gene: TRBJ1-2
V gene: TRBV12-3/TRBV12-4
CDR3 DNA: TGTGCCAGCACCTGGGGCCTCCGAGCTAACTATGGCTACACCTTC
CDR3 protein: CASTWGLRANYGYTF

D gene: TRBD1
clone size: medium-sized
CDR3 length: 16
J gene: TRBJ1-2
V gene: TRBV12-3/TRBV12-4
CDR3 DNA: TGTGCCAGCAGTTTGGGACAGGAGGCGCGAAGCTATGGCTACACCTTC
CDR3 protein: CASSLGQEARSYGYTF

D gene: TRBD1
clone size: medium-sized
CDR3 length: 15
J gene: TRBJ1-2
V gene: TRBV12-3/TRBV12-4
CDR3 DNA: TGTGCCAGCAGCCTCCCGGGACAGGGGTCCTATGGCTACACCTTC
CDR3 protein: CASSLPGQGSYGYTF

D gene: NA
clone size: hyperexpanded
CDR3 length: 12
J gene: TRBJ1-2
V gene: TRBV12-3/TRBV12-4
CDR3 DNA: TGTGCCAGCAGTTTTGGGTCGTGGGGCTACACCTTC
CDR3 protein: CASSFGSWGYTF

D gene: NA
clone size: large
CDR3 length: 18
J gene: TRBJ1-2
V gene: TRBV12-3/TRBV12-4
CDR3 DNA: TGTGCCAGCAGTTCCCGGACAGAAATTTTGGATTTTAACTATGGCTACACCTTC
CDR3 protein: CASSSRTEILDFNYGYTF

D gene: NA
clone size: NA
CDR3 length: 14
J gene: TRBJ1-2
V gene: TRBV12-3/TRBV12-4
CDR3 DNA: TGTGCCAGCAGTTTGGAGAGGCTGACGTATGGCTACACCTTC
CDR3 protein: CASSLERLTYGYTF

D gene: NA
clone size: NA
CDR3 length: 13
J gene: TRBJ1-2
V gene: TRBV12-3/TRBV12-4
CDR3 DNA: TGTGCCAGCAGTTTAGGGACTAACTATGGCTACACCTTC
CDR3 protein: CASSLGTNYGYTF

D gene: NA
clone size: NA
CDR3 length: 12
J gene: TRBJ1-2
V gene: TRBV12-3/TRBV12-4
CDR3 DNA: TGTGCCAGCAGCCGGAGCAGGGCGGGCTACACCTTC
CDR3 protein: CASSRSRAGYTF

D gene: NA
clone size: hyperexpanded
CDR3 length: 13
J gene: TRBJ1-2
V gene: TRBV12-3/TRBV12-4
CDR3 DNA: TGTGCCAGCAGTTTACTGGCTAACTATGGCTACACCTTC
CDR3 protein: CASSLLANYGYTF

D gene: NA
clone size: hyperexpanded
CDR3 length: 13
J gene: TRBJ1-2
V gene: TRBV12-3/TRBV12-4
CDR3 DNA: TGTGCCAGCAGTTTTGGGGACGACGTTGGCTACACCTTC
CDR3 protein: CASSFGDDVGYTF

D gene: NA
clone size: medium-sized
CDR3 length: 14
J gene: TRBJ1-2
V gene: TRBV12-3/TRBV12-4
CDR3 DNA: TGTGCCAGCAGACACCAGGGATTACTCTATGGCTACACCTTC
CDR3 protein: CASRHQGLLYGYTF

D gene: NA
clone size: NA
CDR3 length: 15
J gene: TRBJ1-2
V gene: TRBV12-3/TRBV12-4
CDR3 DNA: TGTGCCAGCATCCCTCCAGCAGCGGCGCGATCTGGCTACACCTTC
CDR3 protein: CASIPPAAARSGYTF

D gene: TRBD1
clone size: NA
CDR3 length: 16
J gene: TRBJ1-2
V gene: TRBV12-3/TRBV12-4
CDR3 DNA: TGTGCCAGCAGTTCCGGGGATGGACAGGGGAACTATGGCTACACCTTC
CDR3 protein: CASSSGDGQGNYGYTF

D gene: NA
clone size: medium-sized
CDR3 length: 12
J gene: TRBJ1-2
V gene: TRBV12-3/TRBV12-4
CDR3 DNA: TGTGCCAGCAGTCCTAAGCGGGATGGCTACACCTTC
CDR3 protein: CASSPKRDGYTF

D gene: NA
clone size: NA
CDR3 length: 10
J gene: TRBJ1-2
V gene: TRBV12-3/TRBV12-4
CDR3 DNA: TGTGCCAGCAGGGGATATGGCTACACCTTC
CDR3 protein: CASRGYGYTF

D gene: TRBD1
clone size: large
CDR3 length: 16
J gene: TRBJ1-2
V gene: TRBV12-3/TRBV12-4
CDR3 DNA: TGTGCCAGCAGTGCCGGGACAGGGAAAGGAGGGTATGGCTACACCTTC
CDR3 protein: CASSAGTGKGGYGYTF

D gene: NA
clone size: few
CDR3 length: 12
J gene: TRBJ1-2
V gene: TRBV12-3/TRBV12-4
CDR3 DNA: TGTGCCAGCAGCTGGAGACGGGGTGGCTACACCTTC
CDR3 protein: CASSWRRGGYTF

D gene: TRBD1
clone size: hyperexpanded
CDR3 length: 14
J gene: TRBJ1-2
V gene: TRBV12-3/TRBV12-4
CDR3 DNA: TGTGCCAGCAGTAGGACAGGGCGCAACTATGGCTACACCTTC
CDR3 protein: CASSRTGRNYGYTF

D gene: NA
clone size: few
CDR3 length: 14
J gene: TRBJ1-2
V gene: TRBV12-3/TRBV12-4
CDR3 DNA: TGTGCCAGCAGCTGGAGGGACGGCGACTATGGCTACACCTTC
CDR3 protein: CASSWRDGDYGYTF

D gene: NA
clone size: NA
CDR3 length: 13
J gene: TRBJ1-2
V gene: TRBV12-3/TRBV12-4
CDR3 DNA: TGTGCCAGCAGTTTAGGCAGGTCTATGGGCTACACCTTC
CDR3 protein: CASSLGRSMGYTF

D gene: NA
clone size: large
CDR3 length: 13
J gene: TRBJ1-2
V gene: TRBV12-3/TRBV12-4
CDR3 DNA: TGTGCCAGCAGCGAACAGGTGATGGGTGGCTACACCTTC
CDR3 protein: CASSEQVMGGYTF

D gene: NA
clone size: medium-sized
CDR3 length: 12
J gene: TRBJ1-2
V gene: TRBV12-3/TRBV12-4
CDR3 DNA: TGTGCCAGCGGGTCGATAAACTATGGCTACACCTTC
CDR3 protein: CASGSINYGYTF

D gene: NA
clone size: NA
CDR3 length: 12
J gene: TRBJ1-2
V gene: TRBV12-3/TRBV12-4
CDR3 DNA: TGTGCCAGCAGTTTCCCTCGGTCGAGCTACACCTTC
CDR3 protein: CASSFPRSSYTF

D gene: NA
clone size: large
CDR3 length: 14
J gene: TRBJ1-2
V gene: TRBV12-3/TRBV12-4
CDR3 DNA: TGTGCCAGCAGTTTAACAGACAGGCCCTATGGCTACACCTTC
CDR3 protein: CASSLTDRPYGYTF

D gene: NA
clone size: large
CDR3 length: 12
J gene: TRBJ1-2
V gene: TRBV12-3/TRBV12-4
CDR3 DNA: TGTGCCAGCAGCCTTGAACGGGGTGGCTACACCTTC
CDR3 protein: CASSLERGGYTF

D gene: TRBD1
clone size: NA
CDR3 length: 12
J gene: TRBJ1-2
V gene: TRBV12-3/TRBV12-4
CDR3 DNA: TGTGCCAGCACTGGGACAGGGCTGGGCTACACCTTC
CDR3 protein: CASTGTGLGYTF

D gene: NA
clone size: medium-sized
CDR3 length: 14
J gene: TRBJ1-2
V gene: TRBV12-3/TRBV12-4
CDR3 DNA: TGTGCCAGCAGTCCCTCAGGAGGCGGCTATGGCTACACCTTC
CDR3 protein: CASSPSGGGYGYTF

D gene: TRBD1
clone size: large
CDR3 length: 16
J gene: TRBJ1-2
V gene: TRBV12-3/TRBV12-4
CDR3 DNA: TGTGCCAGCAGAGCCCCTAGGGACAGTGACCTATATGGCTACACCTTC
CDR3 protein: CASRAPRDSDLYGYTF

D gene: TRBD1
clone size: hyperexpanded
CDR3 length: 13
J gene: TRBJ1-2
V gene: TRBV12-3/TRBV12-4
CDR3 DNA: TGTGCCAGCAGTTGGGACAGGGGCTCTGGCTACACCTTC
CDR3 protein: CASSWDRGSGYTF

D gene: NA
clone size: large
CDR3 length: 13
J gene: TRBJ1-2
V gene: TRBV12-3/TRBV12-4
CDR3 DNA: TGTGCCAGCAGTTACTCCCGAAACTATGGCTACACCTTC
CDR3 protein: CASSYSRNYGYTF

D gene: TRBD1
clone size: medium-sized
CDR3 length: 14
J gene: TRBJ1-2
V gene: TRBV12-3/TRBV12-4
CDR3 DNA: TGTGCCAGCAGTTGGGGACAGGGTCAGGGTGGCTACACCTTC
CDR3 protein: CASSWGQGQGGYTF

D gene: NA
clone size: NA
CDR3 length: 11
J gene: TRBJ1-2
V gene: TRBV12-3/TRBV12-4
CDR3 DNA: TGTGCCAGCAGTACAGGGTTCGGCTACACCTTC
CDR3 protein: CASSTGFGYTF

D gene: NA
clone size: once
CDR3 length: 12
J gene: TRBJ1-2
V gene: TRBV12-3/TRBV12-4
CDR3 DNA: TGTGCCAGCAGTTGGACGGGCTATGGCTACACCTTC
CDR3 protein: CASSWTGYGYTF

D gene: NA
clone size: medium-sized
CDR3 length: 13
J gene: TRBJ1-2
V gene: TRBV12-3/TRBV12-4
CDR3 DNA: TGTGCCAGCAGCCCAGAGCTAAACTATGGCTACACCTTC
CDR3 protein: CASSPELNYGYTF